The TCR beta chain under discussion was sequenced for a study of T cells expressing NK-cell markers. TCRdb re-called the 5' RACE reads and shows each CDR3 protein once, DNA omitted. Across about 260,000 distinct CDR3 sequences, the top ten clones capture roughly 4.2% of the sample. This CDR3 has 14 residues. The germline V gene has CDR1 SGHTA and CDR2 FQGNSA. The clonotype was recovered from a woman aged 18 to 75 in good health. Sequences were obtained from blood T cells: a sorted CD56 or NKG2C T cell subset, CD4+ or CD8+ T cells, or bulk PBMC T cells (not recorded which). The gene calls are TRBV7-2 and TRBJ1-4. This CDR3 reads CASSSPPTNEKLFF.